The 32 T cell receptor beta chains presented below share a single source sample, sequenced in a study of T cells in Graves' hyperthyroidism and ophthalmopathy. TCR beta CDR3 regions were amplified from RNA. First-round RT-PCR targeting the TCR CDR3 was performed with the HTBI primer set. TCRdb independently ran MiXCR on the multiplex PCR reads; one entry per CDR3 protein. This sample has fewer than 650,000 distinct CDR3 sequences, with approximately 49% found just once. Sequencing was done on a sample of peripheral blood or thyroid tissue (not recorded which). The source is an adult woman with Graves' disease, either hyperthyroidism or ophthalmopathy (not recorded which).

The chain recombines TRBV2 with TRBJ1-2; 10 bases match TRBD1. Unmatched junction bases numbered 8, after V lost 6 bases and J lost 7 bases. Germline V gives CDR1 SNHLY, CDR2 FYNNEI. This CDR3 region has 14 residues. In DNA form, the CDR3 reads TGTGCCAGCAGCGAATGGGACAGGGGCGCTGGCTACACCTTC. It yields the protein CASSEWDRGAGYTF.

In this sample, this clonotype turned up a few times. The chain links TRBV7-3 to TRBJ2-7; no clear D gene. The CDR3 sequence is 14 residues long. Trimming removed 3 bases at V and 3 bases at J, with 12 bases between. Germline V gene sequence: CDR1 SGHTA, CDR2 FQGTGA. CDR3 nucleotide sequence: TGTGCCAGCAGCTTGTCATCCGTCGGCTACGAGCAGTACTTC. Protein: CASSLSSVGYEQYF.

The CDR3 coding sequence is TGTGCCACCAGCGTGGGGGGGGAAGAGACCCAGTACTTC. Protein product: CATSVGGEETQYF. The chain joins TRBV24-1 to TRBJ2-5; 7 nucleotides match TRBD2. The CDR3 is 13 amino acids. CDR1 is KGHDR, CDR2 SFDVKD, per germline. V lost 7 bases to trimming and J lost 3 bases; unmatched junction nucleotides: 4.

The chain combines TRBV7-2 with TRBJ1-5, with D possibly matching TRBD1 (5 bases). This CDR3 is 16 amino acids long. V dropped 6 bases and J dropped 0 bases, with 15 bases sitting between them. Germline CDR1 is SGHTA and CDR2 is FQGNSA. The DNA of the CDR3 is TGTGCCAGCAGTTCTATGTGGGGGACTAGCAATCAGCCCCAGCATTTT. As protein: CASSSMWGTSNQPQHF. Looking up the rest from reference TRBV7-2 and TRBJ1-5 gives the full variable domain: GAGVSQSPSNKVTEKGKDVELRCDPISGHTALYWYRQSLGQGLEFLIYFQGNSAPDKSGLPSDRFSAERTGGSVSTLTIQRTQQEDSAVYLCASSSMWGTSNQPQHFGDGTRLSIL.

This sequence joins TRBV29-1 and TRBJ1-2; possible D gene TRBD1, 5 bases. Germline loops: CDR1 SQVTM, CDR2 ANQGSEA. The CDR3 is made up of 12 amino acids. V lost 7 bases, J lost 6 bases, and 15 bases lay in between. The CDR3 sequence is CSGTSGDDGYTF. CDR3 DNA sequence: TGCAGCGGCACTTCCGGGGACGATGGCTACACCTTC.

This chain links TRBV15 with TRBJ1-5; D unresolved. Germline values: CDR1 LNHNV, CDR2 YYDKDF (reference sequence). The CDR3 loop spans 14 amino acids. Trimming shortened V by 2 bases and J by 7 bases, and 12 bases separated the two germline ends. The CDR3 sequence: CATSRPDWFQPQHF. The CDR3 DNA sequence: TGTGCCACCAGCAGACCCGACTGGTTCCAGCCCCAGCATTTT. Full variable domain (rest looked up from reference TRBV15 and TRBJ1-5): DAMVIQNPRYQVTQFGKPVTLSCSQTLNHNVMYWYQQKSSQAPKLLFHYYDKDFNNEADTPDNFQSRRPNTSFCFLDIRSPGLGDTAMYLCATSRPDWFQPQHFGDGTRLSIL.

This clonotype was picked up one time. Its ends do not fully match the called genes, so a read error is possible. The chain combines TRBV6-5 with TRBJ1-1, with D hard to call. CDR3 length: 15 residues. Germline lookup yields CDR1 MNHEY and CDR2 SVGAGI. CDR3: CAISYSSLLDTEAFF. The CDR3 coding sequence is TGTGCCATCAGTTACTCGAGTCTGCTTGACACTGAAGCTTTCTTT.

The chain has TRBV2 and TRBJ1-6, with D possibly TRBD1 on 6 matching bases. The CDR3 consists of 13 residues. The V gene's germline CDR1 is SNHLY and CDR2 FYNNEI. V was shortened by 4 bases and J by 19 bases, with 20 bases between the two germline ends. The CDR3 sequence: CASSARGPNRVHF. In DNA form, the CDR3 reads TGTGCCAGCAGTGCTAGGGGCCCGAACAGGGTTCACTTT.

This clonotype turned up a few times. The chain employs TRBV20-1 and TRBJ1-4, with a tentative D call TRBD1 (6 bases). The V gene lost 5 bases and the J gene lost 11 bases, with 24 bases spanning the gap. This CDR3 contains 15 residues. Germline V CDR1 and CDR2: DFQATT, SNEGSKA (reference sequence). The CDR3 region is CSAYTRDTSGGKLFF. CDR3 DNA sequence: TGCAGTGCTTATACCCGGGACACTTCCGGGGGGAAACTGTTTTTT.

This clonotype was picked up many times. The gene calls are TRBV20-1 and TRBJ2-5; unclear D gene. CDR3 length equals 14 residues. Germline values: CDR1 DFQATT, CDR2 SNEGSKA (reference sequence). Trimming removed 0 bases from V and 1 base from J, with 9 bases in between. In nucleotides, the CDR3 is TGCAGTGCTAGAGACGTGCGTACCCAAGAGACCCAGTACTTC. Residues: CSARDVRTQETQYF.

This clonotype came up a few times. The V and J genes are TRBV29-1 and TRBJ1-6; 11 bases are a match to TRBD1. Germline trimming cut 6 bases from V and 10 bases from J; bases unmatched to any gene: 20. This CDR3 comprises 18 residues. Germline CDR1 and CDR2: SQVTM and ANQGSEA. The CDR3 here is CSVSLRTGGAPSSSPLHF. In nucleotides, the CDR3 is TGCAGCGTCTCTCTACGGACAGGGGGCGCACCTTCGTCCTCACCCCTCCACTTT.

There are a few counts of this clonotype. The rearrangement uses TRBV6-2 or TRBV6-3 and TRBJ2-7; 7 bases match TRBD1. V lost 4 bases to trimming and J lost 4 bases; unmatched junction nucleotides: 10. CDR3 length equals 15 residues. Germline CDR1 MNHEY, CDR2 SVGEGT. The CDR3 region has the DNA TGTGCCAGCAGTTGGAAGGCAGGGGGACGGTACGAGCAGTACTTC. Its translation: CASSWKAGGRYEQYF.

This clonotype has at least ten counts. The chain has TRBV7-8 and TRBJ2-7; D is unclear. The germline V gene has CDR1 SGHVS and CDR2 FQNEAQ. CDR3 size: 14 residues. Between the trimmed V and J ends, which lost 1 base and 0 bases, there was a span of 7 bases. The CDR3 reads CASSLGPGSYEQYF. CDR3 nucleotides: TGTGCCAGCAGCTTAGGTCCCGGCTCCTACGAGCAGTACTTC.

This chain uses TRBV2 with TRBJ1-1, with D perhaps TRBD1 (5 bases). The germline V gene has CDR1 SNHLY and CDR2 FYNNEI. This CDR3 comprises 11 residues. Trimming shortened V by 3 bases and J by 10 bases, and 9 bases separated the two germline ends. CDR3 residues: CASSDGAGAFF. CDR3 nucleotides: TGTGCCAGCAGTGATGGGGCTGGAGCTTTCTTT.

This clonotype appeared a few times. The CDR3 region has the DNA TGTGCCAGCTCCCGTGAGAGGGCCGACTATGGCTACACCTTC. Protein sequence: CASSRERADYGYTF. V usage is TRBV2 and J usage is TRBJ1-2; D is undetermined. The germline V and J ends were trimmed by 8 bases and 3 bases, with 16 bases remaining between them. Germline V gene sequence: CDR1 SNHLY, CDR2 FYNNEI. CDR3 size: 14 residues.

The rearrangement uses TRBV11-2 and TRBJ2-7; a possible D gene is TRBD2 (5 bases). The CDR3 totals 14 residues. V lost 2 bases and J lost 2, with 10 bases in between. Germline V gives CDR1 SGHAT, CDR2 FQNNGV. The CDR3 loop is CASSLRTAAYEQYF. For the CDR3, the DNA is TGTGCCAGCAGCTTAAGGACTGCCGCCTACGAGCAGTACTTC.

The chain is built from TRBV7-9 and TRBJ2-6; D remains ambiguous. Trimming shortened V by 8 bases and J by 3 bases, and 14 bases separated the two germline ends. The CDR3 contains 15 residues. Looked up from germline, CDR1 is SEHNR and CDR2 is FQNEAQ (reference sequence). The CDR3 protein is CASVDGSGGANVLTF. DNA of the CDR3: TGTGCCAGCGTCGACGGGTCCGGTGGGGCCAACGTCCTGACTTTC.

This clonotype has only a few counts. One base away lies a much larger clone, so this may be a sequencing read error. The chain has TRBV20-1 and TRBJ1-1, with a possible D match to TRBD1 (5 bases). The CDR3 totals 15 residues. Per germline, CDR1 DFQATT and CDR2 SNEGSKA (reference sequence). The CDR3 sequence: CNARRDGGGDTEAFF. The CDR3 DNA follows: TGCAATGCTCGCCGGGACGGGGGAGGCGACACTGAAGCTTTCTTT.

In this sample, this clonotype turned up once. This sequence joins TRBV20-1 and TRBJ2-1; D tentatively reads TRBD1 or TRBD2 (6 bases each). The CDR3 sequence is 16 residues long. V was shortened by 5 bases and J by 0 bases, with 17 bases between the two germline ends. Germline V CDR1 and CDR2: DFQATT, SNEGSKA (reference sequence). In DNA form, the CDR3 reads TGCAGTGCTGGGGGTAGGGGGGCAGCCTCCTACAATGAGCAGTTCTTC. The encoded protein is CSAGGRGAASYNEQFF.

The chain recombines TRBV29-1 with TRBJ2-2; either TRBD1 or TRBD2 may supply D (6 bases each). The CDR3 length is 15 residues. Germline lookup yields CDR1 SQVTM and CDR2 ANQGSEA. Trimming pared 6 bases from V and 4 bases from J, leaving 18 bases between. The CDR3 reads CSVETEGGFTGELFF. CDR3 DNA sequence: TGCAGCGTCGAAACCGAGGGGGGATTCACCGGGGAGCTGTTTTTT.

There are many counts of this clonotype. Here the CDR3 DNA reads TGTGCCATCAGTGAGTCGACGGGAGAGTATGGCTACACCTTC. Its protein product is CAISESTGEYGYTF. The chain joins TRBV10-3 to TRBJ1-2, with D hard to call. The V end was cut by 0 bases, the J end by 5 bases, with 10 bases between. Per the germline V gene, CDR1 is ENHRY and CDR2 is SYGVKD. CDR3 size: 14 residues.

Remarks on this clonotype: This may arise from a read error, as a much more abundant clone is one base away. The chain couples TRBV6-6 to TRBJ2-7; the match to TRBD1 covers 8 bases. Germline loops: CDR1 MNHNY, CDR2 SVGAGI (reference sequence). The ends lost 6 bases at V and 3 bases at J; junction bases unmatched: 7. The CDR3 has 14 residues. The CDR3 DNA reads TGTGCCAGCAGCTCCTCCGACAGGGGCTACGAGCAGTACTTC. Protein: CASSSSDRGYEQYF.

The chain combines TRBV7-9 with TRBJ2-5; D is undetermined. This CDR3 spans 13 amino acids. V was cut by 0 bases and J by 4 bases, with 6 bases left in between. Germline V gene sequence: CDR1 SEHNR, CDR2 FQNEAQ (reference sequence). CDR3 sequence: CASSLAARETQYF. In DNA, the CDR3 is TGTGCCAGCAGCTTAGCAGCTAGAGAGACCCAGTACTTC.

This clonotype has only a few counts. The chain joins TRBV24-1 to TRBJ1-1; tentatively, D is TRBD1 (5 bases). CDR1 KGHDR and CDR2 SFDVKD come from the germline V gene. Trimming pared 9 bases from V and 1 base from J, leaving 11 bases between. This CDR3 spans 13 amino acids. CDR3 in DNA: TGTGCCACCCGAGGACATGGGAACACTGAAGCTTTCTTT. This encodes CATRGHGNTEAFF.

The chain couples TRBV25-1 to TRBJ2-7; 7 bases are a match to TRBD1. Trimming at V came to 6 bases and at J to 0 bases, leaving 5 bases not matched to a gene. The germline V gene has CDR1 MGHDK and CDR2 SYGVNS. The CDR3 runs 14 residues. The CDR3 DNA sequence: TGTGCCAGCAGAACCGGGACAGTCTCCTACGAGCAGTACTTC. Translating it yields CASRTGTVSYEQYF.

The rearrangement links TRBV12-3 or TRBV12-4 to TRBJ1-3; no reliable D call. The V gene lost 6 bases and the J gene lost 6 bases, with 12 bases spanning the gap. CDR3 length: 13 residues. The CDR3 bases are TGTGCCAGCAGCCCCAGACGTTTAAACACCATATATTTT. It specifies CASSPRRLNTIYF.

The CDR3 DNA reads TGCAGTGCTAGAGATTCTCGGACCGGCGCTGAAGCTTTCTTT. It codes for CSARDSRTGAEAFF. The chain uses TRBV20-1 and TRBJ1-1, with D unclear. Germline CDR1 DFQATT, CDR2 SNEGSKA (reference sequence). V lost 0 bases, J lost 6 bases, and 14 bases lay in between. This CDR3 has 14 residues.

This clonotype was counted many times. The V call is TRBV12-3 or TRBV12-4, the J call TRBJ1-1; tentatively, D is TRBD1 (5 bases). The CDR3 runs 13 residues. V dropped 1 base and J dropped 11 bases, with 14 bases sitting between them. The CDR3 loop reads CASSLERWGKAFF. The CDR3 DNA is TGTGCCAGCAGTTTAGAGAGGTGGGGGAAGGCTTTCTTT.

This clonotype came up many times. This chain joins TRBV12-3 or TRBV12-4 and TRBJ1-5; D might be TRBD1 (6 bases). CDR3 size: 15 residues. The ends were cut back, 2 bases at V and 6 bases at J, with 14 bases in the middle. The CDR3: CASSLTPQGSQPQHF. CDR3 bases: TGTGCCAGCAGTTTAACGCCACAGGGATCTCAGCCCCAGCATTTT.

In its sample, this clonotype was seen many times. This sequence joins TRBV5-1 and TRBJ2-2; 7 nucleotides align to TRBD2. Germline trimming cut 4 bases from V and 0 bases from J; bases unmatched to any gene: 9. Germline assignment: CDR1 SGHRS and CDR2 YFSETQ. CDR3 length equals 17 residues. DNA of the CDR3: TGCGCCAGCAGCACACAGAGCGGGGCCGCGAACACCGGGGAGCTGTTTTTT. Protein: CASSTQSGAANTGELFF.

The chain employs TRBV25-1 and TRBJ2-7; 9 bases line up with TRBD1. The CDR3 runs 15 residues. Germline V gene sequence: CDR1 MGHDK, CDR2 SYGVNS. J gave up 5 bases and V 4 bases, and 9 bases lay outside the gene matches. The CDR3 sequence is CASSAPQGALHEQYF. CDR3 coding DNA: TGTGCCAGCAGTGCACCACAGGGGGCCCTCCACGAGCAGTACTTC.

The chain has TRBV7-6 and TRBJ1-6, with unresolved D. CDR1 is SGHVS and CDR2 is FNYEAQ in the germline V gene. The ends were cut back, 5 bases at V and 10 bases at J, with 18 bases in the middle. CDR3 length equals 15 residues. DNA of the CDR3: TGTGCCAGCAGCCCCCCACGAGCTCCCCCATCACCCCTCCACTTT. This translates into CASSPPRAPPSPLHF.